Presented here are 7 T cell receptor beta chains from one specimen sequenced in a study of vaccination and CD4 T cells after COVID-19. Researchers used the Oncomine TCR Beta short-read assay to sequence DNA from cultured CD4+ T cells. TCRdb itself ran the PCR reads through MiXCR, one entry per CDR3 protein. The sample carries about 4,600 distinct CDR3 sequences, around 43% recorded once. Treatment reported: roughly 10-day PBMC culture with coronavirus spike peptide pools or control peptides (ViraFEST assay). No antigen has been identified for these receptors. The sample taken for sequencing was CD4+ T cells from blood, cultured in vitro. Receptors originate from a human donor who had recovered from COVID-19.

This rearrangement joins TRBV19 to TRBJ2-1; D gene unclear. Trimming cost V 7 bases and J 0 bases, with 10 bases left between them. CDR1 and CDR2 from the germline V gene are LNHDA and SQIVND (reference sequence). This CDR3 has 14 amino acids. The CDR3 spells CASKQRTSYNEQFF. DNA for the CDR3: TGTGCCAGTAAGCAAAGGACCTCCTACAATGAGCAGTTCTTC.

The sample holds a few counts of this clonotype. The chain has TRBV7-8 and TRBJ1-3, with a weak D call TRBD1 (5 bases). V shed 4 bases and J shed 2 bases, with 15 bases lying between them. CDR3 length: 16 amino acids. The germline CDR1 and CDR2 sequences are SGHVS and FQNEAQ. CDR3 residues: CASSSGWGGAGNTIYF. The CDR3 DNA reads TGTGCCAGCAGCTCCGGGTGGGGGGGTGCTGGAAACACCATATATTTT.

V and J are TRBV19 and TRBJ1-2; D gene ambiguous. This CDR3 contains 16 residues. Germline CDR1 is LNHDA and CDR2 is SQIVND (reference sequence). Trimming shortened V by 0 bases and J by 7 bases, and 18 bases separated the two germline ends. CDR3 sequence (DNA): TGTGCCAGTAGTATAGACGGCAATTACCATGGAGGTGGCTACACCTTC. Translated, it gives CASSIDGNYHGGGYTF.

This clonotype appeared a few times. The J gene is TRBJ2-2, the V gene TRBV10-3, with TRBD2 identical over 12 bases. The CDR3 runs to 14 residues. With V trimmed by 6 bases and J by 4 bases, 0 bases remained unmatched. Germline V gene lookup returns CDR1 ENHRY and CDR2 SYGVKD. This chain's CDR3 is CAIRTSGSTGELFF. The CDR3 DNA reads TGTGCCATCAGGACTAGCGGGAGCACCGGGGAGCTGTTTTTT.

This clonotype was recorded a few times. The chain recombines TRBV7-6 with TRBJ2-1, with D possibly called TRBD1 or TRBD2 (6 bases each). The DNA end is more similar to TRBJ2-7, so the J call may be wrong. Germline-derived CDR1 and CDR2 are SGHVS and FNYEAQ. The CDR3 extends over 17 amino acids. CDR3 in DNA: TGTGCCAGCAGCTTAGCGGGCGGGGCAGGGGTCGGCCTGGGGCAGTACTTC. Translation: CASSLAGGAGVGLGQYF.

The CDR3 loop is CATSRPQTGRYQPQHF. CDR3 in DNA: TGTGCCACCAGCAGGCCACAGACAGGGCGTTATCAGCCCCAGCATTTT. The rearrangement joins TRBV15 to TRBJ1-5, with TRBD1 matching over 7 bases. V was pared by 3 bases and J by 5 bases, with 10 bases of the junction left unmatched. CDR3 length equals 16 residues. CDR1 LNHNV and CDR2 YYDKDF come from the germline V gene (reference sequence).

The chain joins TRBV7-2 to TRBJ1-6; D is unresolved. Trimming took 5 bases from V and 0 from J, leaving 11 bases between them. This CDR3 contains 16 residues. The V gene's germline CDR1 is SGHTA and CDR2 FQGNSA. DNA for the CDR3: TGTGCCAGCAGCCCAAAGGGAAACTCCTATAATTCACCCCTCCACTTT. Protein: CASSPKGNSYNSPLHF.